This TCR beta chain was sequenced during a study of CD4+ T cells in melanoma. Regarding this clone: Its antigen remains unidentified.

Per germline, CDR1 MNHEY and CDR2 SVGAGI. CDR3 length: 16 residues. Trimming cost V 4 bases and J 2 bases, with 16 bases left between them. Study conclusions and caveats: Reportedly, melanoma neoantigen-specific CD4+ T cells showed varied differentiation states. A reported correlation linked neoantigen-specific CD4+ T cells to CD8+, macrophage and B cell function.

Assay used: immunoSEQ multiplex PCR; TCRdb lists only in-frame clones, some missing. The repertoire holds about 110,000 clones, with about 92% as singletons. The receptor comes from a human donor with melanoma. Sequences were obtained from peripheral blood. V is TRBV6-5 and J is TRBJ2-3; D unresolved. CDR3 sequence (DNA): TGTGCCAGCAGTTCTCGCCTCCCCGTTACCACAGATACGCAGTATTTT. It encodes CASSSRLPVTTDTQYF.